A selection of T cell receptor beta chains follows, all from one sample in a study of shared clonotypes between healthy human individuals. Generated by immunoSEQ multiplex PCR, the TCRdb table keeps only in-frame clones and is missing some. The sample contains about 1.5 million clones, approximately 98% of which appear only once. The sequenced material came from naive CD4+ T cells sorted from blood. The receptors originated from a man aged 25-40 years in good health. Both conserved end residues are part of each CDR3. A D gene is named only where the DNA matches it firmly. The listing skips clone size in some rows; elsewhere it reads once, few, many or a size class.

J | D | size | V | CDR3
TRBJ2-5 | - | - | TRBV18 | CASSLLLQETQYF
TRBJ1-1 | - | - | TRBV7-9 | CASSLYRQLNTEAFF
TRBJ2-5 | - | - | TRBV21-1 | CASSTLRGLVRQGGETQYF
TRBJ2-2 | - | once | TRBV5-1 | CASSSQRGRAGELFF
TRBJ1-2 | - | - | TRBV20-1 | CSARDRGVYTF
TRBJ2-7 | TRBD1 | - | TRBV2 | CASSRDRGLEQYF
TRBJ1-5 | - | - | TRBV28 | CASSWAGAQHF
TRBJ2-7 | TRBD2 | - | TRBV27 | CASSLFLAEPYEQYF
TRBJ2-1 | - | - | TRBV2 | CASSESTGFQQFF
TRBJ2-7 | - | - | TRBV5-1 | CASSLEYGGSYEQYF
TRBJ2-7 | - | - | TRBV27 | CASSLDRSYEQYF
TRBJ2-3 | - | - | TRBV18 | CASSPTRTDTQYF
TRBJ2-3 | TRBD2 | - | TRBV10-3 | CAISELSGRAPDTQYF
TRBJ1-1 | TRBD1 | - | TRBV18 | CASSLTGDTEAFF
TRBJ2-1 | TRBD1 | - | TRBV27 | CASRDRVREQFF
TRBJ2-2 | TRBD2 | - | TRBV5-1 | CASSLVLAGGPGELFF
TRBJ2-4 | TRBD1 | - | TRBV15 | CATSKGQGPGGIQYF
TRBJ2-1 | - | - | TRBV7-8 | CASSLAPSRGDEQFF
TRBJ2-7 | TRBD1 | - | TRBV7-8 | CASSPRTGGAYEQYF
TRBJ1-1 | - | - | TRBV5-1 | CASSFGPPNTEAFF
TRBJ2-1 | TRBD2 | - | TRBV28 | CASSLHQGLAGNNEQFF
TRBJ2-5 | - | - | TRBV27 | CASSLSLRAGTQYF
TRBJ1-4 | - | - | TRBV18 | CASSVATNEKLFF
TRBJ2-7 | TRBD1 | - | TRBV29-1 | CSVTAWDREYYEQYF
TRBJ2-5 | TRBD2 | - | TRBV29-1 | CSAEVGRGQETQYF
TRBJ2-1 | - | - | TRBV5-1 | CASSRSYNEQFF
TRBJ2-1 | - | - | TRBV7-9 | CASSLKNSEQFF
TRBJ2-1 | TRBD1 | - | TRBV7-2 | CASSTTGAHNEQFF
TRBJ2-7 | TRBD2 | once | TRBV9 | CASSPSSGKAYEQYF
TRBJ2-2 | - | - | TRBV11-2 | CASSLGVMGAYNTGELFF
TRBJ2-2 | - | - | TRBV9 | CASSVGTVTTGELFF
TRBJ2-5 | - | - | TRBV7-8 | CASSSVSLQETQYF
TRBJ2-1 | TRBD2 | - | TRBV7-8 | CASRHGTSGRAYEQFF
TRBJ2-7 | - | once | TRBV5-4 | CASSLAGPYWEQYF
TRBJ2-3 | - | - | TRBV6-1 | CASSEAMGADTQYF
TRBJ1-4 | - | - | TRBV5-4 | CASSLGTVNEKLFF
TRBJ2-3 | - | - | TRBV27 | CASSFGTDSTDTQYF
TRBJ2-5 | TRBD2 | - | TRBV5-4 | CASTRGLAGAQETQYF
TRBJ2-1 | - | - | TRBV5-1 | CASSSGRISYNEQFF
TRBJ2-5 | TRBD1 | - | TRBV29-1 | CSVDRGPETQYF
TRBJ2-3 | - | - | TRBV27 | CASSSIGGGATDTQYF
TRBJ2-3 | TRBD2 | once | TRBV29-1 | CSVVMAGGTDTQYF
TRBJ2-1 | TRBD2 | - | TRBV7-6 | CASSLAGGGHNEQFF
TRBJ1-1 | TRBD1 | - | TRBV28 | CASSPLDRRGLEAFF
TRBJ2-7 | TRBD2 | - | TRBV6-4 | CASSDKTYVKREMWTPYEQYF
TRBJ2-2 | - | - | TRBV5-1 | CASSRDTTNTGELFF
TRBJ2-1 | TRBD2 | - | TRBV11-3 | CASSLASGSSYNEQFF
TRBJ1-5 | - | - | TRBV2 | CASSEARWAQHF
TRBJ1-2 | - | - | TRBV18 | CASSPSSGSGYTF
TRBJ2-3 | - | - | TRBV5-1 | CASGPRDLFTDTQYF
TRBJ2-1 | - | - | TRBV5-1 | CASSLGAGAYNEQFF
TRBJ2-7 | - | - | TRBV5-4 | CASIRTYF